The T cell receptor beta chain under discussion was sequenced for a study of T cells in narcolepsy. The wider study: Donors had narcolepsy type 1 or type 2, or were healthy controls. General study points: In some patient and control memory CD4+ samples, autoreactive clones were absent. Healthy controls reportedly lacked the autoreactive clonotypes serially found in patients' blood. Comparing one patient's CSF and blood CD4+ clonotypes highlighted HCRT- and TRIB2-specific autoreactive clonotypes.

Trimming removed 3 bases from V and 0 bases from J, with 9 bases in between. The germline V gene has CDR1 LNHDA and CDR2 SQIVND (reference sequence). The CDR3 is made up of 15 amino acids. There are a few counts of this clone. Its target is unknown. Data came from immunoSEQ multiplex PCR; TCRdb stores just in-frame clones and leaves some out. The table records tens of thousands of clones, 90% of them present only once. The chain carries TRBV19 and TRBJ2-1, with D possibly matching TRBD2 (6 bases). This receptor was obtained from a human donor with narcolepsy. Sequencing was carried out using CD45RA- memory CD4+ T cells from PBMCs. CDR3 coding DNA: TGTGCCAGTAGTATTCGGGGGAGCTCCTACAATGAGCAGTTCTTC. This codes for CASSIRGSSYNEQFF. Drawing the rest from reference TRBV19 and TRBJ2-1, the complete variable domain is DGGITQSPKYLFRKEGQNVTLSCEQNLNHDAMYWYRQDPGQGLRLIYYSQIVNDFQKGDIAEGYSVSREKKESFPLTVTSAQKNPTAFYLCASSIRGSSYNEQFFGPGTRLTVL.